This T cell receptor (beta chain) was retrieved from a study of blood T cell repertoires in COVID-19. Study summary: Researchers got acute and convalescent COVID-19 samples from the United States, Italy and Spain. The analysed material was cDNA or gDNA that came from T cells, B-cell-depleted T cells, or PBMCs.

The CDR3 runs 13 residues. Germline CDR1 is KGHSH and CDR2 is LQKENI. V gave up 3 bases and J gave up 3 bases, with 8 bases separating them. As originally analysed: Amplification of reference gene primers was used by the study to estimate nucleated cell counts. Clones were sequenced by immunoSEQ multiplex PCR, and TCRdb holds only the in-frame ones, with some missing. The DNA was the basis for D and trimming; V, J and clone size are from that table. The data contain under 400,000 clones, around 87% of them singletons. Seattle-derived patients entered the study during active infection and were followed longitudinally.

Sequencing was carried out using peripheral blood. The TCR was taken from a woman aged 25 to 45 with COVID-19, enrolled during active disease. V is TRBV18 and J is TRBJ2-5, with D unclear. The CDR3 region has the DNA TGTGCCAGCTCACCTAGCAATAAAGAGACCCAGTACTTC. This codes for CASSPSNKETQYF.